This T cell receptor (beta chain) was captured by sequencing in a study of blood T cell repertoires in COVID-19. Across the whole study: PBMCs, B-cell-depleted T cells, or T cells were the source of the cDNA or gDNA that made up the material.

Germline assignment: CDR1 SNHLY and CDR2 FYNNEI. CDR3 length equals 13 residues. Trimming left V 6 bases short and J 6 bases short, with 11 bases between. Repertoires were generated with immunoSEQ multiplex PCR, while TCRdb's copy carries only in-frame clones and drops some. Of around 180,000 clones listed, around 85% are singletons. The chain joins TRBV2 to TRBJ2-2, with D perhaps TRBD1 (6 bases). Sequenced sample: peripheral blood. This TCR was recovered from a man aged 70-80 years with active or convalescent COVID-19. The CDR3: CASRDRSSGELFF. The CDR3 DNA is TGTGCCAGCAGGGACAGATCGTCCGGGGAGCTGTTTTTT.